This section outlines one T cell receptor (beta chain) sequence together with its context. The target antigen is unknown. Here immunoSEQ multiplex PCR was the method, and the copy in TCRdb shows in-frame clones only, minus some. Here the sample spans just over 150,000 clones, about 88% being singletons. The sample belongs to a study of T cell responses to AZD1222 COVID-19 vaccine. General study findings and limits: Sampling captured repertoires only after the peak T cell response. Reports say nearly half of spike-specific TCRs go after unmutated variant regions. Baseline antibody screening turned up just a handful of seropositive AZD1222 recipients.

V lost 3 bases to trimming and J lost 4 bases; unmatched junction nucleotides: 7. The CDR3 is made up of 14 amino acids. Germline CDR1 reads SGHNT; CDR2 reads YYREEE (reference sequence). The chain links TRBV5-4 to TRBJ2-7, with 7 bases fitting TRBD2. This receptor was obtained from an adult who had recovered from COVID-19. Sequences were derived from peripheral blood, sampled after recovery from COVID-19. CDR3 sequence: CASSSDGGRYEQYF. The CDR3 DNA is TGTGCCAGCAGCTCTGACGGGGGGAGGTACGAGCAGTACTTC.